This T cell receptor (beta chain) was obtained from a study of response to subunit inactivated influenza vaccine. TCRdb reprocessed the RT-PCR reads with MiXCR, giving one entry per CDR3 protein. This sample yields approximately 530,000 distinct CDR3 sequences, of which approximately 7.8% are seen a single time; about an eighth belongs to the top ten. Overall study findings and caveats: Only a handful of new T cells, the authors suggested, are recruited with each seasonal influenza vaccination.

Germline assignment: CDR1 DFQATT and CDR2 SNEGSKA (reference sequence). The CDR3 totals 20 residues. Trimming at V came to 2 bases and at J to 0 bases, leaving 11 bases not matched to a gene. This clonotype came up a few times. What it binds is not known. This chain links TRBV20-1 with TRBJ2-1, with 15 bases fitting TRBD2. Sequenced here: PBMCs from blood, sampled about 24 months after vaccination. This TCR derives from a man aged 45 to 70 who received an inactivated influenza vaccine. The CDR3: CSARTPGTSGRKTSYNEQFF. The CDR3 DNA follows: TGCAGTGCTAGAACGCCCGGGACTAGCGGGAGGAAAACCTCCTACAATGAGCAGTTCTTC.